This TCR beta chain comes out of a study of cytomegalovirus exposure and HLA in healthy donors. About the study: One earlier analysis, a look at 150 million to 200 million T cells, found about 100 million unique TCR beta sequences.

Overall study findings and caveats: The study put around 180 TCR beta chains on its list as cytomegalovirus-associated.

Comment on this clone: Its cognate antigen is unknown.

Healthy bone marrow donors made up the cohort. The CDR3 sequence is 13 residues long. CDR1 SGHAT and CDR2 FQDESV come from the germline V gene (reference sequence). V was pared by 3 bases and J by 8 bases, with 10 bases between. 13 Jbeta primers and 60 Vbeta primers were used for the PCR. The data were produced by immunoSEQ multiplex PCR, yet TCRdb's version contains in-frame clones alone and is incomplete. The repertoire holds 95,000 to 100,000 clones, with approximately 89% as singletons. The V call is TRBV11-1, the J call TRBJ2-2, with D possibly matching TRBD2 (6 bases). Sequencing used PBMCs. This TCR was sampled from a man aged 25 to 40 in good health and CMV-seronegative. The CDR3 reads CASSLQGGGELFF. As DNA, the CDR3 is TGTGCCAGCAGCTTGCAGGGAGGTGGGGAGCTGTTTTTT.